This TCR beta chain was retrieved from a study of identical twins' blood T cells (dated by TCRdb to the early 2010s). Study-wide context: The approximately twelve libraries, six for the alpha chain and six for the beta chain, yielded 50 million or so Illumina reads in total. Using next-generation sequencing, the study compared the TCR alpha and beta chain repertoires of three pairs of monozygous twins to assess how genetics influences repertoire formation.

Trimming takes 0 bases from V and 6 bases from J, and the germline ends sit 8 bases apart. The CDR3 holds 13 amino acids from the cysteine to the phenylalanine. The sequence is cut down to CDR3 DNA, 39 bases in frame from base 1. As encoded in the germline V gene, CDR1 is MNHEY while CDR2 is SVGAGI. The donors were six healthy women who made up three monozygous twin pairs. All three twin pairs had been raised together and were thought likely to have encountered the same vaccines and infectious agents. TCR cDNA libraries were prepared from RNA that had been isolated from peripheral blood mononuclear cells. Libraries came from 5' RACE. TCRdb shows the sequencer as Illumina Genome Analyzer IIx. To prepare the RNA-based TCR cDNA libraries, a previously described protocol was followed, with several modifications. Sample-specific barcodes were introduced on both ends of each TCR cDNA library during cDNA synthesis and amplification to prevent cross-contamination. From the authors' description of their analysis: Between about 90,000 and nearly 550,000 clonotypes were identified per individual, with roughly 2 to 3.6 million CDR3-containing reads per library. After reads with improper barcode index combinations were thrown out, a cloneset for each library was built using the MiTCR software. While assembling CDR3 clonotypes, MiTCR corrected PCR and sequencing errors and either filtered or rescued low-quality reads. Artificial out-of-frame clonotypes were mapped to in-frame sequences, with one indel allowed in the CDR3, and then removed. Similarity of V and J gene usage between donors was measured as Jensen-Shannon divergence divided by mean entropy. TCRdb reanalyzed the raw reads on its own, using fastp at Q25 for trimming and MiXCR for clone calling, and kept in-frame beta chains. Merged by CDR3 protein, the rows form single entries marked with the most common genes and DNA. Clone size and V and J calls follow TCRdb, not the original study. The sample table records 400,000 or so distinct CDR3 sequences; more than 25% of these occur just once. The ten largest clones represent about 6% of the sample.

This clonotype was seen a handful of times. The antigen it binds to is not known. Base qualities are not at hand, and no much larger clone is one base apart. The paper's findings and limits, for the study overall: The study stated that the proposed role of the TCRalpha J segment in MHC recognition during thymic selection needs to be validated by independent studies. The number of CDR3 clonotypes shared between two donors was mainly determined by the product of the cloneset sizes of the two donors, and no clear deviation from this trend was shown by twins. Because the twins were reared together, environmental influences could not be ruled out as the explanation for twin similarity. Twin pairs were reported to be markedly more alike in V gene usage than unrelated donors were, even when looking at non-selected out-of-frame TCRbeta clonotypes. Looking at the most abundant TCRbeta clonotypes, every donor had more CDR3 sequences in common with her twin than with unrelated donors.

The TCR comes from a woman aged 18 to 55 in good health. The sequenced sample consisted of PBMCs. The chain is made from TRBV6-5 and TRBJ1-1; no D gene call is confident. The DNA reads TGTGCCAGCAGTTACTCGACGTTCGCTGAAGCTTTCTTT. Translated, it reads CASSYSTFAEAFF.